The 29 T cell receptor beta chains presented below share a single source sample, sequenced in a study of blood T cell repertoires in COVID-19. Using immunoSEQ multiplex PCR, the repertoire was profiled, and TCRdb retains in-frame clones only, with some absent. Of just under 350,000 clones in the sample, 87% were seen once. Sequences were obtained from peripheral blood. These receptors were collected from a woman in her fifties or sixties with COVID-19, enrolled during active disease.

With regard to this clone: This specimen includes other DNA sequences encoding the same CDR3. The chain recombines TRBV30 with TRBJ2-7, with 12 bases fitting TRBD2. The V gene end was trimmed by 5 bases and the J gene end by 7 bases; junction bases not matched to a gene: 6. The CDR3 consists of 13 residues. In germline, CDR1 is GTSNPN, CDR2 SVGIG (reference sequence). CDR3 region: CAWRLAGVGEQYF. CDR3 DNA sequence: TGTGCCTGGCGACTAGCGGGAGTTGGTGAGCAGTACTTC. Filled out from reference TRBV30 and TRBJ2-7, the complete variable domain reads SQTIHQWPATLVQPVGSPLSLECTVEGTSNPNLYWYRQAAGRGLQLLFYSVGIGQISSEVPQNLSASRPQDRQFILSSKKLLLSDSGFYLCAWRLAGVGEQYFGPGTRLTVT.

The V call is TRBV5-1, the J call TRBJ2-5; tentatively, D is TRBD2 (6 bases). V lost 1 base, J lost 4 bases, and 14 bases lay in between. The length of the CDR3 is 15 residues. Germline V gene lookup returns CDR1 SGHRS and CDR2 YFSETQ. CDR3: CASSLTRLGRETQYF. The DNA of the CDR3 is TGCGCCAGCAGCTTGACCCGACTAGGGCGAGAGACCCAGTACTTC.

In nucleotides, the CDR3 is TGTGCCAGCGGACCCGGGACAGGGCGGACTGAAGCTTTCTTT. Amino acid sequence: CASGPGTGRTEAFF. This sequence joins TRBV2 and TRBJ1-1, with 9 nucleotides matching TRBD1. Germline CDR1 is SNHLY and CDR2 is FYNNEI. The junction had 9 bases not matched to a gene; V was cut back by 8 bases and J by 5 bases. This CDR3 has 14 residues.

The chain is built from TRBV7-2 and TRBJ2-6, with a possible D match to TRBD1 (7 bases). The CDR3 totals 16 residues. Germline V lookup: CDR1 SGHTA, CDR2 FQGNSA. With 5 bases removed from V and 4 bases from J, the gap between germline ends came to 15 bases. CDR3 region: CASSPQGTPGANVLTF. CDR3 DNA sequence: TGTGCCAGCAGCCCACAGGGGACTCCAGGGGCCAACGTCCTGACTTTC.

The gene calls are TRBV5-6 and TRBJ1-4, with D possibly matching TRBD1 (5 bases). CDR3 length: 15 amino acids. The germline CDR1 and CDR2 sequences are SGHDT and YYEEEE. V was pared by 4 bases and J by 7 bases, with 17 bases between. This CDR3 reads CASSPDPGRGEKLFF. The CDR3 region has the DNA TGTGCCAGCAGCCCGGATCCGGGGCGGGGTGAAAAACTGTTTTTT.

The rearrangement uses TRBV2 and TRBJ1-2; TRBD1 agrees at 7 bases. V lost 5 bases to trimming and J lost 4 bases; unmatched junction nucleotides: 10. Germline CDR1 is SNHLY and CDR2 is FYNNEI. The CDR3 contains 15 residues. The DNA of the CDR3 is TGTGCCAGCAGTCTCCGTTCAGGGGGAGTCTATGGCTACACCTTC. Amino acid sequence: CASSLRSGGVYGYTF. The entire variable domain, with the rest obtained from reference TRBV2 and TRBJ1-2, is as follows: EPEVTQTPSHQVTQMGQEVILRCVPISNHLYFYWYRQILGQKVEFLVSFYNNEISEKSEIFDDQFSVERPDGSNFTLKIRSTKLEDSAMYFCASSLRSGGVYGYTFGSGTRLTVV.

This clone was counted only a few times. Written as DNA, the CDR3 is TGTGCCAGCAGTGATGGTGCGTTAACCGGGGAGCTGTTTTTT. Translated: CASSDGALTGELFF. V and J are TRBV6-2 or TRBV6-3 and TRBJ2-2, with D unresolved. Germline CDR1 is MNHEY and CDR2 is SVGEGT. CDR3 length equals 14 residues. The ends were cut back, 5 bases at V and 5 bases at J, with 12 bases in the middle.

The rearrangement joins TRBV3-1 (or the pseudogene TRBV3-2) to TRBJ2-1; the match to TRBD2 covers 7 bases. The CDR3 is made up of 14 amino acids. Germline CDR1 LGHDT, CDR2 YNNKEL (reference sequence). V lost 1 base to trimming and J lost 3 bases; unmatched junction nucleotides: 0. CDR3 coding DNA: TGTGCCAGCAGCCAAGGGACTAGCTACAATGAGCAGTTCTTC. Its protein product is CASSQGTSYNEQFF.

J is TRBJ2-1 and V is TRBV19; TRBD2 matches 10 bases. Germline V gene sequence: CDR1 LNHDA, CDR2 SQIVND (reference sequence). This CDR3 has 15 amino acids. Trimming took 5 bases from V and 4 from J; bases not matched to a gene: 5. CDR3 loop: CASSSRTSGYNEQFF. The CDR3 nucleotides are TGTGCCAGTAGTTCCCGGACTAGCGGTTACAATGAGCAGTTCTTC.

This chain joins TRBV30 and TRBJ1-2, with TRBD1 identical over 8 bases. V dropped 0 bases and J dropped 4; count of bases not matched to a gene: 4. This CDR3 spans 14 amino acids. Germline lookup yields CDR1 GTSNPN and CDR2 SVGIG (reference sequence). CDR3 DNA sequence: TGTGCCTGGAGTGTACAGGGGGACTTCTATGGCTACACCTTC. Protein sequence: CAWSVQGDFYGYTF.

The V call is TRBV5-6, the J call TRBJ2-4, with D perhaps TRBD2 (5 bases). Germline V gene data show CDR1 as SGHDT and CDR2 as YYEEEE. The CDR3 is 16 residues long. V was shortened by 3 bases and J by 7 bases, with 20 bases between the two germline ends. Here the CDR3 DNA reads TGTGCCAGCAGCTCCCCCGGGAATCCAAGAAGTAACATTCAGTACTTC. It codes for CASSSPGNPRSNIQYF. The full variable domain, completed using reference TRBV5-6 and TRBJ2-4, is DAGVTQSPTHLIKTRGQQVTLRCSPKSGHDTVSWYQQALGQGPQFIFQYYEEEERQRGNFPDRFSGHQFPNYSSELNVNALLLGDSALYLCASSSPGNPRSNIQYFGAGTRLSVL.

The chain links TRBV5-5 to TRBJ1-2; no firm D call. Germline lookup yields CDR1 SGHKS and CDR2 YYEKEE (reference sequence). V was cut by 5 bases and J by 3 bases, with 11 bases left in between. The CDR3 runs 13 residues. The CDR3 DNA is TGTGCCAGCAGGACTAGGGAGGACTATGGCTACACCTTC. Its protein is CASRTREDYGYTF. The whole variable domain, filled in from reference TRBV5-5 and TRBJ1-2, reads DAGVTQSPTHLIKTRGQQVTLRCSPISGHKSVSWYQQVLGQGPQFIFQYYEKEERGRGNFPDRFSARQFPNYSSELNVNALLLGDSALYLCASRTREDYGYTFGSGTRLTVV.

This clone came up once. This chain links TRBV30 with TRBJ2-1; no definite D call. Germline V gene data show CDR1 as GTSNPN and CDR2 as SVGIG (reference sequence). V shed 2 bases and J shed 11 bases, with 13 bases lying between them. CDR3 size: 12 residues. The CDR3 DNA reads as TGTGCCTGGAGTCGGTTATTGAGCAAGCAGTTCTTC. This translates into CAWSRLLSKQFF.

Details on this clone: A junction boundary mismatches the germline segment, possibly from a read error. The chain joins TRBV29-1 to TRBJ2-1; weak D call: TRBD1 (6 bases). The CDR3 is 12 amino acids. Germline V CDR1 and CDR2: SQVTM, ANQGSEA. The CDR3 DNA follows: TGCAGCGTCGAAGACAGGTACAATGAGCAGTTCTTC. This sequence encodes CSVEDRYNEQFF.

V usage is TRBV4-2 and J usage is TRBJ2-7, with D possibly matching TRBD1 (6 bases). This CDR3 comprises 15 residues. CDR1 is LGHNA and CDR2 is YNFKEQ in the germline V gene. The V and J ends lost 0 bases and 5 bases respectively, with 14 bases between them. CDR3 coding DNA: TGTGCCAGCAGCCAAGATCCACAGGGTTTGAACGAGCAGTACTTC. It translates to CASSQDPQGLNEQYF.

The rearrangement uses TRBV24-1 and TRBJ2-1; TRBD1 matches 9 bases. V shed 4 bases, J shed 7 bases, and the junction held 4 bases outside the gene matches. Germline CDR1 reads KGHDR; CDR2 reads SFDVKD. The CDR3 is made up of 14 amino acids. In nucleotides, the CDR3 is TGTGCCACCAGTGAGGGGACAGGGATTAATGAGCAGTTCTTC. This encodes CATSEGTGINEQFF.

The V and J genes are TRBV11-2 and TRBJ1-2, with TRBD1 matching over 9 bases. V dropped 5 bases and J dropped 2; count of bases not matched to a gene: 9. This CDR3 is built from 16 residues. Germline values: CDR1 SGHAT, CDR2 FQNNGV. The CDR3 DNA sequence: TGTGCCAGCAGCCAATGGGGGACAGGGCTAAACTATGGCTACACCTTC. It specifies CASSQWGTGLNYGYTF.

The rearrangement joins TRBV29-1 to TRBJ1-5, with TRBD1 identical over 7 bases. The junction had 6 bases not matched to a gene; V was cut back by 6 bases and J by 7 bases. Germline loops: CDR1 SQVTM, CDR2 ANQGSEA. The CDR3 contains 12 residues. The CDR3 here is CSVQGVGQPQHF. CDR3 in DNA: TGCAGCGTCCAGGGGGTAGGACAGCCCCAGCATTTT.

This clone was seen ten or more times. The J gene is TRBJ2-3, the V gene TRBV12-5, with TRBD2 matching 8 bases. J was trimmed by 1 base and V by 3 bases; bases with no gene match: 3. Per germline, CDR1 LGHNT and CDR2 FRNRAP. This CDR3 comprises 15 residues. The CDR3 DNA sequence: TGTGCTAGTGGTTTCGTGGGACTAGGCACAGATACGCAGTATTTT. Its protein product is CASGFVGLGTDTQYF. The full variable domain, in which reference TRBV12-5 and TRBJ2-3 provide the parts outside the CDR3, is DARVTQTPRHKVTEMGQEVTMRCQPILGHNTVFWYRQTMMQGLELLAYFRNRAPLDDSGMPKDRFSAEMPDATLATLKIQPSEPRDSAVYFCASGFVGLGTDTQYFGPGTRLTVL.

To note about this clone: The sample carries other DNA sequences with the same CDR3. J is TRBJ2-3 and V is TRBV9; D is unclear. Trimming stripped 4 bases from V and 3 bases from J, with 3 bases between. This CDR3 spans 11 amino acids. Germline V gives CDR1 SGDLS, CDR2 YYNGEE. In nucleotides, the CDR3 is TGTGCCAGCAGCCTTACAGATACGCAGTATTTT. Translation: CASSLTDTQYF.

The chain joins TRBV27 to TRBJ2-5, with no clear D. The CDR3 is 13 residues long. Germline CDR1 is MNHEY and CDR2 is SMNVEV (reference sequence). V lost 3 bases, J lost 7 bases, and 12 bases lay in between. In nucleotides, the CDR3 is TGTGCCAGCAGTTTTGCGGCCGCCCGGACCCAGTACTTC. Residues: CASSFAAARTQYF.

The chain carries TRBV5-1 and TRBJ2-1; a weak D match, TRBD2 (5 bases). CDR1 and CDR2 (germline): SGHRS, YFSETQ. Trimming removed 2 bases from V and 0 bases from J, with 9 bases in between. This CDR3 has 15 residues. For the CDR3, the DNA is TGCGCCAGCAGCTTAGGACTCGACTCCTACAATGAGCAGTTCTTC. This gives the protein CASSLGLDSYNEQFF.

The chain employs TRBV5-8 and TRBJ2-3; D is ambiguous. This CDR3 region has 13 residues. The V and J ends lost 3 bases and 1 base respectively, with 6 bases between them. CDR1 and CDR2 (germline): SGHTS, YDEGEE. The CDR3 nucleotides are TGTGCCAGCAGCTCGCGGCGCACAGATACGCAGTATTTT. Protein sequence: CASSSRRTDTQYF.

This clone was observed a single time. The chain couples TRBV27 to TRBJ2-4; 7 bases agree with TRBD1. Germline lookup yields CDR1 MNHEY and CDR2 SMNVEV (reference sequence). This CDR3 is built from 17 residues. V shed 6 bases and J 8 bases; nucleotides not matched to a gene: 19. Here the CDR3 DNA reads TGTGCCAGCAGCCGCGCCCTAGGGGACAGCCGAGGGGACATTCAGTACTTC. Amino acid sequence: CASSRALGDSRGDIQYF.

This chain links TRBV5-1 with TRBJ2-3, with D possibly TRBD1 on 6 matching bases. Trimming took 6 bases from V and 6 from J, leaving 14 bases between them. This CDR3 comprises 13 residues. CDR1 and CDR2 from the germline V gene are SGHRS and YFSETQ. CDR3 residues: CASNPTGPDTQYF. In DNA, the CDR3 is TGCGCCAGCAACCCGACAGGTCCGGATACGCAGTATTTT.

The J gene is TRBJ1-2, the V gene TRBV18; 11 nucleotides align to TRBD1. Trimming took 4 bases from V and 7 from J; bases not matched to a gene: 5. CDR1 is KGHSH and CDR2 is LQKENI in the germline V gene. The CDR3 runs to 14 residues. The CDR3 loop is CASSHLDRGLGYTF. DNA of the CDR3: TGTGCCAGCTCACATTTGGACAGGGGGCTTGGCTACACCTTC.

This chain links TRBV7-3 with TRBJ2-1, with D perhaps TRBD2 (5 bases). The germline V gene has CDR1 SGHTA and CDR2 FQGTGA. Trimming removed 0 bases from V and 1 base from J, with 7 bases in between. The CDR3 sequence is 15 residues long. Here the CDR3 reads CASSLTRGSYNEQFF. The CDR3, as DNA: TGTGCCAGCAGCTTAACTAGAGGGTCCTACAATGAGCAGTTCTTC.

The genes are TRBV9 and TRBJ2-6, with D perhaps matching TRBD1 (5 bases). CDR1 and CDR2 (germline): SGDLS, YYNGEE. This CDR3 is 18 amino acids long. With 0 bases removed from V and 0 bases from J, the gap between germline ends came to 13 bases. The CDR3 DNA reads TGTGCCAGCAGCGTAGCTAAGGGGTTGAGCTCTGGGGCCAACGTCCTGACTTTC. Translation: CASSVAKGLSSGANVLTF.

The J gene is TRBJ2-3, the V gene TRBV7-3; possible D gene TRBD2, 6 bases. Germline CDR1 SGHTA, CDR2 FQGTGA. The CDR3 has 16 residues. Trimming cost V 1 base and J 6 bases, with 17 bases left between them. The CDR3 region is CASSLIIGGGGDTQYF. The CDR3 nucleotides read TGTGCCAGCAGCTTAATCATTGGGGGAGGAGGGGATACGCAGTATTTT.